This TCR beta chain derives from a study of PD-1 blockade in classical Hodgkin lymphoma. For the study at large: Nivolumab 3 mg/kg was given intravenously every 2 weeks.

Study-level findings and limits: Although disease activity or prior therapy may be involved, causes of the repertoire differences remain undefined. Relapsed/refractory patients reportedly had the lowest baseline TCR diversity, below newly diagnosed patients, who were below healthy donors.

The germline V gene encodes CDR1 MNHEY and CDR2 SMNVEV (reference sequence). Trimming removed 5 bases at V and 4 bases at J, with 27 bases between. This CDR3 comprises 19 residues. The time point: cycle 4 day 1 (C4D1), after less than 7 weeks of nivolumab. All trial patients relapsed after autologous stem cell transplantation. The method was immunoSEQ multiplex PCR; TCRdb's version includes in-frame clones alone and lacks a portion of them. The data contain about 90,000 clones, about nine tenths of them singletons. Comment on this clone: Its antigen is as yet unknown.

The clonotype was recovered from a human donor with classical Hodgkin lymphoma. Sequenced here: peripheral blood mononuclear cells (PBMCs), sampled before the fourth cycle of nivolumab. The V gene is TRBV27, the J gene TRBJ1-3; unclear D gene. CDR3 in amino acids: CASSRLGLFQSPQGNTIYF. As DNA, the CDR3 is TGTGCCAGCAGTAGACTAGGACTGTTCCAATCCCCACAGGGAAACACCATATATTTT.